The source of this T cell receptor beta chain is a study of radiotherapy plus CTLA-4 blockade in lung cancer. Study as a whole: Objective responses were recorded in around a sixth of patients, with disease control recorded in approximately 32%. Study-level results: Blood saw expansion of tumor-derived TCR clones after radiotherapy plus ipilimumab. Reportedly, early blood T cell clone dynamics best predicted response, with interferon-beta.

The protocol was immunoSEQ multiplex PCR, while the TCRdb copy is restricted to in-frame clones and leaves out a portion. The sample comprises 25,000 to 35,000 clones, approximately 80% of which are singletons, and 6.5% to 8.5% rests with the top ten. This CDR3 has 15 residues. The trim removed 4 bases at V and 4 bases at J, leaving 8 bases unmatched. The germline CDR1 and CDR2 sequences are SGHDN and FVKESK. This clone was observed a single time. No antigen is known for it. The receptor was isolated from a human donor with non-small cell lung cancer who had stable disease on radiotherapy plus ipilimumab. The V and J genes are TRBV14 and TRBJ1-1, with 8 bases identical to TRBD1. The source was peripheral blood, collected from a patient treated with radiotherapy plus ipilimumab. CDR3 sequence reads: CASSPQGAPGTEAFF. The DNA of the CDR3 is TGTGCCAGCAGCCCTCAGGGGGCGCCGGGCACTGAAGCTTTCTTT.